A selection of T cell receptor beta chains follows, all from one sample in a study of CD8+CD57+ T cells in acquired aplastic anemia. TCRdb reanalysed the reads using MiXCR and keeps one entry per CDR3 protein. The table has some 200,000 distinct CDR3 sequences, 55% to 65% seen once. Sequenced: sorted CD4+, CD8+, or CD8+CD57+ T cells (not recorded which) from PBMCs. The receptors shown here come from a human donor with aplastic anemia. Both conserved end residues are part of each CDR3. D genes are given only for firm matches. Part of the rows lack a size; the others show once, few, many or a class for expanded clones.

>-|TRBV7-9|TRBJ2-5|once
CASSLFALTQETQYF
TGTGCCAGCAGCTTATTTGCGCTGACGCAAGAGACCCAGTACTTC
>-|TRBV4-2|TRBJ1-2|-
CASSGSYGYTF
TGTGCCAGCAGCGGCTCCTATGGCTACACCTTC
>-|TRBV7-9|TRBJ1-1|-
CASSSSDRWNTEAFF
TGTGCCAGCAGCTCGTCCGACAGGTGGAACACTGAAGCTTTCTTT
>TRBD2|TRBV20-1|TRBJ2-5|-
CSAGTSGVETQYF
TGCAGTGCTGGGACTAGCGGGGTGGAGACCCAGTACTTC
>-|TRBV7-3|TRBJ1-2|-
CASSFDTAVYGYTF
TGTGCCAGCAGCTTCGACACGGCCGTCTATGGCTACACCTTC
>-|TRBV19|TRBJ1-1|-
CASEGSAAFF
TGTGCCAGCGAGGGGTCAGCAGCTTTCTTT
>TRBD1|TRBV20-1|TRBJ2-5|once
CSARSGGIKTQYF
TGCAGTGCTAGATCAGGGGGCATAAAGACCCAGTACTTC
>-|TRBV24-1|TRBJ2-7|-
CATSDPIASSYEQYF
TGTGCCACCAGTGATCCAATAGCTAGCTCCTACGAGCAGTACTTC
>TRBD1|TRBV11-2|TRBJ1-4|-
CASSPRDRVDEKLFF
TGTGCCAGCAGCCCGAGGGACAGGGTAGATGAAAAACTGTTTTTT
>-|TRBV29-1|TRBJ1-1|-
CSVVGSPGNTEAFF
TGCAGCGTTGTCGGGTCACCTGGAAACACTGAAGCTTTCTTT
>TRBD1|TRBV15|TRBJ1-3|-
CATSSYRGFANTIYF
TGTGCCACCAGCAGCTACAGGGGTTTCGCAAACACCATATATTTT
>-|TRBV4-1|TRBJ2-5|many
CASSQWRESETQYF
TGCGCCAGCAGCCAATGGAGGGAATCAGAGACCCAGTACTTC
>-|TRBV5-5|TRBJ2-2|-
CASKANTGELFF
TGTGCCAGCAAGGCCAACACCGGGGAGCTGTTTTTT
>-|TRBV19|TRBJ2-3|once
CASSIGQDGSTDTQYF
TGTGCCAGTAGTATAGGACAGGATGGGAGCACAGATACGCAGTATTTT
>-|TRBV9|TRBJ1-5|-
CASSAQGGGQPQHF
TGTGCCAGCAGCGCCCAGGGAGGGGGTCAGCCCCAGCATTTT
>-|TRBV20-1|TRBJ2-7|few
CSARDQEGNTYEQYF
TGCAGTGCTAGAGATCAGGAAGGGAACACCTACGAGCAGTACTTC
>TRBD1|TRBV15|TRBJ1-4|few
CATSRDRGEKLFF
TGTGCCACCAGCAGGGACAGGGGTGAAAAACTGTTTTTT
>-|TRBV5-1|TRBJ1-2|-
CASSLVPGNSGYTF
TGCGCCAGCAGCTTGGTACCAGGGAATTCTGGCTACACCTTC
>-|TRBV15|TRBJ1-5|once
CATSRYPTGINQPQHF
TGTGCCACCAGCAGATATCCCACAGGTATCAATCAGCCCCAGCATTTT
>-|TRBV20-1|TRBJ1-1|-
CSASFRLMNTEAFF
TGCAGTGCTAGCTTTAGGCTCATGAACACTGAAGCTTTCTTT
>-|TRBV29-1|TRBJ2-5|few
CSVALLAGQETQYF
TGCAGCGTTGCATTATTAGCTGGTCAAGAGACCCAGTACTTC
>TRBD2|TRBV20-1|TRBJ2-1|-
CSELGLAGNEQFF
TGCAGTGAGCTGGGACTAGCGGGAAATGAGCAGTTCTTC
>-|TRBV20-1|TRBJ1-1|-
CSARVRVAEAFF
TGCAGTGCCCGGGTCAGGGTGGCTGAAGCTTTCTTT
>TRBD2|TRBV15|TRBJ2-3|-
CATSRQRTSATDTQYF
TGTGCCACCAGCAGACAACGGACTAGCGCGACAGATACGCAGTATTTT
>-|TRBV25-1|TRBJ1-2|-
CASPVPGRMGYGYTF
TGTGCCAGCCCTGTCCCAGGGAGGATGGGCTATGGCTACACCTTC
>-|TRBV29-1|TRBJ2-7|-
CSVLSLDPYEQYF
TGCAGCGTTCTGTCCCTCGATCCCTACGAGCAGTACTTC
>-|TRBV24-1|TRBJ1-1|-
CATGDPGKGTEAFF
TGTGCCACCGGTGATCCCGGGAAGGGTACTGAAGCTTTCTTT
>TRBD1|TRBV24-1|TRBJ1-2|-
CATSDSRPTGSGTGYTF
TGTGCCACCAGTGACTCCCGGCCGACAGGGTCGGGAACTGGCTACACCTTC
>-|TRBV5-4|TRBJ1-1|-
CASSLDLAGEAFF
TGTGCCAGCAGCTTAGATCTCGCGGGAGAAGCTTTCTTT
>-|TRBV29-1|TRBJ1-2|-
CSVEGSEIYGYTF
TGCAGCGTTGAAGGTTCGGAGATCTATGGCTACACCTTC